This TCR beta chain was identified during a study of T cells in Graves' hyperthyroidism and ophthalmopathy. Germline CDR1 is SGHDT and CDR2 is YYEEEE. CDR3 length equals 16 residues. Deletions cut 0 bases from V and 4 bases from J, with 14 bases between. TCR beta CDR3 regions were amplified from RNA. HTBI primers drove first-round RT-PCR of the TCR CDR3. TCRdb passed the multiplex PCR reads through MiXCR, listing each CDR3 protein once. Of hundreds of thousands of distinct CDR3 sequences in the sample, around a sixth were seen once. This clonotype was seen a handful of times. V and J are TRBV5-6 and TRBJ2-1; D remains unclear. The sequencing sample was made of blood. The source of this sequence is a woman between 50 and 59 years old with Graves' hyperthyroidism that later progressed to Graves' ophthalmopathy. The CDR3 loop reads CASSLAPRLTYNEQFF. CDR3 DNA: TGTGCCAGCAGCTTGGCCCCGAGACTTACTTACAATGAGCAGTTCTTC.